This T cell receptor (beta chain) was obtained from a study of blood T cell repertoires in COVID-19. V dropped 2 bases and J dropped 0; count of bases not matched to a gene: 3. Germline V gene sequence: CDR1 SGHRS, CDR2 YFSETQ. This CDR3 comprises 15 residues. This table comes from immunoSEQ multiplex PCR, and its TCRdb copy is limited to in-frame clones, with some not included. The table records 60,000 or so clones, over 80% of them present only once. The sequenced material came from peripheral blood. This receptor was obtained from a woman aged 80 or over with acute or convalescent COVID-19. The V call is TRBV5-1, the J call TRBJ1-1; 8 bases line up with TRBD1. The CDR3 reads CASSFGRGLNTEAFF. CDR3 DNA: TGCGCCAGCAGCTTTGGCAGGGGGCTGAACACTGAAGCTTTCTTT.